These 9 T cell receptor beta chains were sequenced from one sample in a study of response to subunit inactivated influenza vaccine. TCRdb re-analysed the RT-PCR reads in MiXCR, keeping a single row per CDR3 protein. This sample yields under 950,000 distinct CDR3 sequences, of which less than 25% are seen a single time; roughly a tenth belongs to the top ten. Sequenced material: PBMCs from blood, taken 4 to 6 days after vaccination. The receptor set was obtained from a man aged 45-65 years who received an inactivated influenza vaccine.

V usage is TRBV10-3 and J usage is TRBJ2-3, with 9 bases identical to TRBD1. Germline values: CDR1 ENHRY, CDR2 SYGVKD. This CDR3 is built from 12 residues. The V and J ends lost 11 bases and 5 bases, in that order; junction bases with no gene match: 5. DNA of the CDR3: TGTGCCTCGGGGGACAGGGAAGATACGCAGTATTTT. This sequence encodes CASGDREDTQYF.

This clonotype was counted a few times. The CDR3 is CATSDSLGFETQYF. The CDR3 DNA reads TGTGCCACCAGTGATTCTCTAGGATTCGAGACCCAGTACTTC. The genes are TRBV24-1 and TRBJ2-5; D uncertain. This CDR3 is built from 14 residues. Looked up from germline, CDR1 is KGHDR and CDR2 is SFDVKD. Trimming pared 2 bases from V and 5 bases from J, leaving 11 bases between.

The chain combines TRBV4-3 with TRBJ1-1; D is undetermined. The length of the CDR3 is 15 residues. Germline lookup yields CDR1 LGHNA and CDR2 YSLEER. The V end was cut by 0 bases, the J end by 0 bases, with 8 bases between. The CDR3 nucleotides are TGCGCCAGCAGCCAAGATGGGCATCTGAACACTGAAGCTTTCTTT. Translating gives CASSQDGHLNTEAFF.

V gene TRBV30 combines with J gene TRBJ2-5; 7 positions match TRBD2. The CDR3 has 15 residues. Germline V lookup: CDR1 GTSNPN, CDR2 SVGIG (reference sequence). Trimming cost V 5 bases and J 4 bases; bases outside gene matches: 13. This chain's CDR3 is CAWALSAGVRETQYF. CDR3 bases: TGTGCCTGGGCCCTGTCGGCGGGAGTTAGAGAGACCCAGTACTTC.

CDR3 protein: CSAMVLQGNQPQHF. Written as DNA, the CDR3 is TGCAGTGCTATGGTCCTACAGGGCAATCAGCCCCAGCATTTT. The genes are TRBV20-1 and TRBJ1-5; maybe TRBD1 (5 bases). Germline assignment: CDR1 DFQATT and CDR2 SNEGSKA (reference sequence). The CDR3 totals 14 residues. Trimming removed 4 bases at V and 2 bases at J, with 12 bases between.

In this sample, this clonotype turned up a few times. This chain connects TRBV6-1 to TRBJ1-5, with D unresolved. Germline assignment: CDR1 MNHNS and CDR2 SASEGT. The CDR3 extends over 12 amino acids. With 7 bases removed from V and 1 base from J, the gap between germline ends came to 5 bases. CDR3 nucleotide sequence: TGTGCCAGCACCCACAGCAATCAGCCCCAGCATTTT. This translates into CASTHSNQPQHF.

Comments on this clonotype: This clone may be a read error of a much larger clone one base away. The V and J genes are TRBV5-1 and TRBJ2-2; either TRBD1 or TRBD2 may supply D (5 bases each). The CDR3 has 14 residues. V lost 4 bases and J lost 6, with 13 bases in between. From germline, CDR1 is SGHRS and CDR2 YFSETQ. The chain's CDR3 is CASSEGWSPGELFF. The CDR3 bases are TGCGCCAGCAGCGAGGGGTGGAGCCCCGGGGAGCTGTTTTTT.

The gene calls are TRBV29-1 and TRBJ2-5; D tentatively reads TRBD1 or TRBD2 (6 bases each). CDR3 size: 13 residues. CDR1 is SQVTM, CDR2 ANQGSEA, per germline. V lost 7 bases, J lost 2 bases, and 14 bases lay in between. The CDR3 DNA reads TGCAGCGGGCGTGGGGGGCAACAAGAGACCCAGTACTTC. Translating it yields CSGRGGQQETQYF. Based on the CDR3 plus reference TRBV29-1 and TRBJ2-5, the full variable domain is SAVISQKPSRDICQRGTSLTIQCQVDSQVTMMFWYRQQPGQSLTLIATANQGSEATYESGFVIDKFPISRPNLTFSTLTVSNMSPEDSSIYLCSGRGGQQETQYFGPGTRLLVL.

This rearrangement joins TRBV20-1 to TRBJ2-7, with a possible D match to TRBD1 (5 bases). From germline, CDR1 is DFQATT and CDR2 SNEGSKA (reference sequence). The CDR3 has 12 amino acids. V shed 3 bases and J shed 2 bases, with 8 bases lying between them. The CDR3 region is CSASEQAYEQYF. The CDR3 DNA reads TGCAGTGCTAGCGAACAGGCCTACGAGCAGTACTTC.